The entry below gives a single TCR beta chain sequence along with its context. This entry belongs to a study of T-cell memory formation after mild COVID-19. Via MiXCR, TCRdb re-called the 5' RACE reads, giving one row per CDR3 protein. There are 300,000 or so distinct CDR3 sequences in the sample; approximately 15% occur only once, and about a fifth lies in the top ten. The CDR3 runs 15 residues. Germline loops: CDR1 LGHNA, CDR2 YNFKEQ. V lost 0 bases, J lost 6 bases, and 12 bases lay in between. This receptor was taken from a man aged 18 to 30 who had mild COVID-19 (a few samples of this study predate the infection). Cell type and time point are not known. The chain carries TRBV4-2 and TRBJ1-5; D possibly corresponds to TRBD1 (5 bases). Sequencing used PBMCs or a T cell subset sorted from them (not recorded which). CDR3 nucleotide sequence: TGTGCCAGCAGCCAAGAGTTGGGGACTCTTCAGCCCCAGCATTTT. This codes for CASSQELGTLQPQHF.